This T cell receptor beta chain was found in a study of blood T cell repertoires in COVID-19. Study details: Donors in the United States, Italy and Spain gave samples during acute or convalescent COVID-19.

Assignment of participants to cohorts was predicated upon participant-reported clinical history. The recovered donors of Cohort 3 showed two negative PCRs, clearance, or symptom resolution. In the authors' workflow: Using reference gene primer amplification, nucleated cell counts were estimated. The repertoire was sequenced with immunoSEQ multiplex PCR; TCRdb's copy has only in-frame clones and lacks some. The D gene and trimming were derived from the DNA, and the V and J assignments and clone size from that table. The sample has about 470,000 clones; roughly nine tenths are singletons. Germline V gives CDR1 KGHSH, CDR2 LQKENI. The V segment lost 2 bases and the J segment 2 bases; nucleotides outside the gene matches: 6. The CDR3 runs to 15 residues.

Sequenced input: PBMCs or T cells enriched from blood (not recorded which). The TCR was taken from a woman aged 18-30 years who had recovered from COVID-19. The genes are TRBV18 and TRBJ2-7, with 7 bases identical to TRBD2. The CDR3 sequence is CASSPWEGRPYEQYF. The DNA of the CDR3 is TGTGCCAGCTCACCATGGGAGGGCCGACCCTACGAGCAGTACTTC.